This T cell receptor (beta chain) was captured in a study of cytomegalovirus exposure and HLA in healthy donors. Study findings and constraints: Near-uniform donor sequencing depth was presumed by presence/absence analyses.

PCR involved 60 Vbeta and 13 Jbeta primers. TCRdb's copy holds only in-frame clones and misses some; the assay was immunoSEQ multiplex PCR. The sample holds about 210,000 clones, around four fifths seen once. V dropped 4 bases and J dropped 0; count of bases not matched to a gene: 5. The CDR3 has 16 amino acids. Looked up from germline, CDR1 is SGHRS and CDR2 is YFSETQ. Comments on this clone: Its antigen is unidentified.

The origin of this receptor is a man aged 40-55 years in good health and CMV-seropositive. Sequencing was performed on PBMCs. The chain links TRBV5-1 to TRBJ2-3; 10 bases line up with TRBD2. Written as DNA, the CDR3 is TGCGCCAGCAGCGTCGGACTAGCGGAAAGCACAGATACGCAGTATTTT. Protein: CASSVGLAESTDTQYF.